This TCR beta chain stems from a study of identical twins. Using its own MiXCR run on the 5' RACE reads, TCRdb lists one record per CDR3 protein. This sample has some 900,000 distinct CDR3 sequences; 9% to 15% occur once, and the top ten carry roughly 1.5%. This CDR3 comprises 13 residues. Germline CDR1 SNHLY, CDR2 FYNNEI. The V gene end was trimmed by 7 bases and the J gene end by 0 bases; junction bases not matched to a gene: 3. These same data were also listed under a study on yellow fever vaccine responses in identical twins.

This chain links TRBV2 with TRBJ2-7, with 7 nucleotides matching TRBD1. The sequence derives from a woman younger than 30 in good health. Sequencing was done on a sample of PBMCs. The CDR3: CASKQGSSYEQYV. DNA for the CDR3: TGTGCCAGCAAACAGGGGAGCTCCTACGAGCAGTACGTC.